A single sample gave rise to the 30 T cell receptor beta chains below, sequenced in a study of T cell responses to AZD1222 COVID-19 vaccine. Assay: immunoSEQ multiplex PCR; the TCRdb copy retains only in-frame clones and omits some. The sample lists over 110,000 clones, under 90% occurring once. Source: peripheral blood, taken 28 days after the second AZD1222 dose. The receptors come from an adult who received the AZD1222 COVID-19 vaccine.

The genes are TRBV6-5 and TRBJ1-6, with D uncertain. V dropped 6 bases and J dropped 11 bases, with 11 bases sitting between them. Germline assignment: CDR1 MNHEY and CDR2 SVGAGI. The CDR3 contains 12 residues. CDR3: CASRDGRAPLHF. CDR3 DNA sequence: TGTGCCAGCAGGGACGGGCGTGCACCCCTCCACTTT.

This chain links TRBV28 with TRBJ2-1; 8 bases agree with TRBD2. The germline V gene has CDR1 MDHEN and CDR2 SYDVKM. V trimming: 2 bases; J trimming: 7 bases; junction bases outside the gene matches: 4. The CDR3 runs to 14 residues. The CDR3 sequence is CASSLQRGRNEQFF. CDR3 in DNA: TGTGCCAGCAGTTTACAGCGGGGGAGGAATGAGCAGTTCTTC. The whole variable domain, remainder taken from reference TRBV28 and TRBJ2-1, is DVKVTQSSRYLVKRTGEKVFLECVQDMDHENMFWYRQDPGLGLRLIYFSYDVKMKEKGDIPEGYSVSREKKERFSLILESASTNQTSMYLCASSLQRGRNEQFFGPGTRLTVL.

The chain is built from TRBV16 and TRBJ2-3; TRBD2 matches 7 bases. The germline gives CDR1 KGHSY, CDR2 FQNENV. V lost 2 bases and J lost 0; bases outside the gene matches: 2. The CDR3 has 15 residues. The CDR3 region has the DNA TGTGCCAGCAGCCAAATTAGCGGGAGCACAGATACGCAGTATTTT. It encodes CASSQISGSTDTQYF.

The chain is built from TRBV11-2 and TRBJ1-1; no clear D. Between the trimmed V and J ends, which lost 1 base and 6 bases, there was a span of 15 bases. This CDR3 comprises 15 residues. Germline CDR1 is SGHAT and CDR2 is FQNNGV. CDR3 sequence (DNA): TGTGCCAGCAGCTTAGTCGGACCCTCAGGCGCTGAAGCTTTCTTT. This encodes CASSLVGPSGAEAFF.

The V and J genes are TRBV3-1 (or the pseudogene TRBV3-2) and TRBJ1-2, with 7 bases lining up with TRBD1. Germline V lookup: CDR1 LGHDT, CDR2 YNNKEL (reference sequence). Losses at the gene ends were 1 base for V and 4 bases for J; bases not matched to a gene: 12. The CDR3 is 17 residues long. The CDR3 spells CASSQAPGGPPFYGYTF. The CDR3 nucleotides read TGTGCCAGCAGCCAAGCCCCAGGGGGGCCCCCCTTCTATGGCTACACCTTC.

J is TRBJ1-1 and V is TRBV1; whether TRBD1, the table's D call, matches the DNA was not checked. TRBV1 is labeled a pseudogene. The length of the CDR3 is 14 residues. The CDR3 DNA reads TGCACCAGCAGCCTGGGACAGGGGGACACTGAAGCTTTCTTT. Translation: CTSSLGQGDTEAFF.

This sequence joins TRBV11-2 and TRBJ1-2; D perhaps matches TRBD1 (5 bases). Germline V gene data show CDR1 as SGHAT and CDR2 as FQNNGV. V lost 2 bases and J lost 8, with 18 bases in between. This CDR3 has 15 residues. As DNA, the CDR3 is TGTGCCAGCAGCTTAAGTTCAGGGCTGGCTCGCGGCTACACCTTC. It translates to CASSLSSGLARGYTF.

CDR3 in DNA: TGTGCCAGCAGCATACCGACAGGGCGCATTCAGCCCCAGCATTTT. Translated: CASSIPTGRIQPQHF. The chain has TRBV5-8 and TRBJ1-5; 7 bases fit TRBD1. CDR3 length: 15 amino acids. CDR1 is SGHTS, CDR2 YDEGEE, per germline. V trimming: 4 bases; J trimming: 6 bases; junction bases outside the gene matches: 10.

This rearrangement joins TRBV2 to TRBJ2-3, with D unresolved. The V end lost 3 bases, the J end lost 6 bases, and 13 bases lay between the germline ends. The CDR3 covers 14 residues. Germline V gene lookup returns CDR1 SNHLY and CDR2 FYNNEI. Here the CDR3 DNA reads TGTGCCAGCAGTGATCGAATGCCTCCGGATACGCAGTATTTT. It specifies CASSDRMPPDTQYF.

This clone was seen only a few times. The CDR3 DNA follows: TGTGCCAGCAGCCCGCAGGGTCGGAGTGCTTTCTTT. This gives the protein CASSPQGRSAFF. This sequence joins TRBV7-9 and TRBJ1-1, with a tentative D call TRBD1 (5 bases). The CDR3 contains 12 residues. V was cut by 5 bases and J by 11 bases, with 15 bases left in between. Germline V gene lookup returns CDR1 SEHNR and CDR2 FQNEAQ (reference sequence). The full variable domain, its missing parts supplied by reference TRBV7-9 and TRBJ1-1, is DTGVSQNPRHKITKRGQNVTFRCDPISEHNRLYWYRQTLGQGPEFLTYFQNEAQLEKSRLLSDRFSAERPKGSFSTLEIQRTEQGDSAMYLCASSPQGRSAFFGQGTRLTVV.

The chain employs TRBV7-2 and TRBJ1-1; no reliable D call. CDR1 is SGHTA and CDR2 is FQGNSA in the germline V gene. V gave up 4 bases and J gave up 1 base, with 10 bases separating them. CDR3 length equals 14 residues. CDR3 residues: CASSSDTRNTEAFF. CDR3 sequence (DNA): TGTGCCAGCAGCTCAGACACCCGGAACACTGAAGCTTTCTTT. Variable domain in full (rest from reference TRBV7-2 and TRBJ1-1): GAGVSQSPSNKVTEKGKDVELRCDPISGHTALYWYRQSLGQGLEFLIYFQGNSAPDKSGLPSDRFSAERTGGSVSTLTIQRTQQEDSAVYLCASSSDTRNTEAFFGQGTRLTVV.

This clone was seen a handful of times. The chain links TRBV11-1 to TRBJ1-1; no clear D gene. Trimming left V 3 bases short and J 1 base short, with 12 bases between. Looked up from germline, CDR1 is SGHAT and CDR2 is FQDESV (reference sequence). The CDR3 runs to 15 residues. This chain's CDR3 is CASSFSNPGNTEAFF. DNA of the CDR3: TGTGCCAGCAGCTTCTCTAACCCAGGGAACACTGAAGCTTTCTTT. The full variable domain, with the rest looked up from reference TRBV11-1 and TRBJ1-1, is EAEVAQSPRYKITEKSQAVAFWCDPISGHATLYWYRQILGQGPELLVQFQDESVVDDSQLPKDRFSAERLKGVDSTLKIQPAELGDSAMYLCASSFSNPGNTEAFFGQGTRLTVV.

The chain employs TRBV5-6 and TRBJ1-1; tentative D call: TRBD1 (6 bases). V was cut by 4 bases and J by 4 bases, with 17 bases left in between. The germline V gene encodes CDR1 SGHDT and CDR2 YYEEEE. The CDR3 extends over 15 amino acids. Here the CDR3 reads CASSRYRDWSTEAFF. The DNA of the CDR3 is TGTGCCAGCAGCCGATACAGGGATTGGTCCACTGAAGCTTTCTTT.

The CDR3 reads CASSQDDLGYTF. The CDR3, as DNA: TGTGCCAGCAGCCAAGATGACCTTGGCTACACCTTC. V usage is TRBV3-1 (or the pseudogene TRBV3-2) and J usage is TRBJ1-2, with D hard to call. The CDR3 spans 12 residues. Germline V gene data show CDR1 as LGHDT and CDR2 as YNNKEL (reference sequence). V was pared by 0 bases and J by 7 bases, with 6 bases between.

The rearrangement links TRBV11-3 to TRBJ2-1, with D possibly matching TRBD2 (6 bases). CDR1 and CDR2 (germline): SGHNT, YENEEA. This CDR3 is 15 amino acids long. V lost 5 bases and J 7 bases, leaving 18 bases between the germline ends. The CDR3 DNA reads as TGTGCCAGCAGCCCCGGGGGTCGGGGCCCGAATGAGCAGTTCTTC. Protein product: CASSPGGRGPNEQFF.

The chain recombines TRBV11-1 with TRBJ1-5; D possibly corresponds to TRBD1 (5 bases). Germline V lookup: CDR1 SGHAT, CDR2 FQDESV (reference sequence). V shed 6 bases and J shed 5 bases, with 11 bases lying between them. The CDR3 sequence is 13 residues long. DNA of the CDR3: TGTGCCAGCAGTGGCAGGGTTGATCAGCCCCAGCATTTT. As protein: CASSGRVDQPQHF.

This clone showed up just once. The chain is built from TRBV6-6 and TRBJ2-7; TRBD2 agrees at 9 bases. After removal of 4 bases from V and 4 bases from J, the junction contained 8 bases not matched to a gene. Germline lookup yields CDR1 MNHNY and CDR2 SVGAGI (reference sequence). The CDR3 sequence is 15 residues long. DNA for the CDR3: TGTGCCAGCAGTTCTAGGTCTAGCGGGGCATACGAGCAGTACGTC. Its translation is CASSSRSSGAYEQYV.

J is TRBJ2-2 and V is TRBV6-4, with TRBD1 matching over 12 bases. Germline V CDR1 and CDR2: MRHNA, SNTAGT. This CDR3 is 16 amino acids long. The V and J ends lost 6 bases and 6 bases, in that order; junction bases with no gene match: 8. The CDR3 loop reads CASSKGQGARPGELFF. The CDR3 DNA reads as TGTGCCAGCAGCAAGGGACAGGGGGCGCGGCCCGGGGAGCTGTTTTTT.

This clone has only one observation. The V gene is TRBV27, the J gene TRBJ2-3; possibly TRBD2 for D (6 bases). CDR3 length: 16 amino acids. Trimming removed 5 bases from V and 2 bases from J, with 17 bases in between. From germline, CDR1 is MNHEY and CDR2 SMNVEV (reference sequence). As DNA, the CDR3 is TGTGCCAGCAGTCCAGACGTCGCGGGAACCACAGATACGCAGTATTTT. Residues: CASSPDVAGTTDTQYF.

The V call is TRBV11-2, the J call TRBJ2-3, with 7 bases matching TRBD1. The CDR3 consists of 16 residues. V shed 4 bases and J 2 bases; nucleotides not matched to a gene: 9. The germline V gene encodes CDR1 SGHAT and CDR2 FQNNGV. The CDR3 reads CASSSIGTALTDTQYF. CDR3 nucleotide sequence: TGTGCCAGCAGCTCAATAGGGACAGCTCTCACAGATACGCAGTATTTT. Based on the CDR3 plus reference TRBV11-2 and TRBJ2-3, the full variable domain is EAGVAQSPRYKIIEKRQSVAFWCNPISGHATLYWYQQILGQGPKLLIQFQNNGVVDDSQLPKDRFSAERLKGVDSTLKIQPAKLEDSAVYLCASSSIGTALTDTQYFGPGTRLTVL.

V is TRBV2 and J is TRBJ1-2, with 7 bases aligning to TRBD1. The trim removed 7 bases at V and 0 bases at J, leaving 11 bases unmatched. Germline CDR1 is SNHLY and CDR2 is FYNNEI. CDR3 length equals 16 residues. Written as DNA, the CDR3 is TGTGCCAGCACTAACCCGACAGGGAGGGCTAACTATGGCTACACCTTC. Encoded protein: CASTNPTGRANYGYTF.

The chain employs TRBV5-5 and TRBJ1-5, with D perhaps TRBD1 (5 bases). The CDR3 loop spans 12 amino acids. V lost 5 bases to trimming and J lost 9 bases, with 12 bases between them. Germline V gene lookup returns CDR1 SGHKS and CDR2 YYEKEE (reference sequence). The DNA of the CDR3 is TGTGCCAGCAGTTATCAGGGCCGGCCCCAGCATTTT. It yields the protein CASSYQGRPQHF. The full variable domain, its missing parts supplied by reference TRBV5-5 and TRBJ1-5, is DAGVTQSPTHLIKTRGQQVTLRCSPISGHKSVSWYQQVLGQGPQFIFQYYEKEERGRGNFPDRFSARQFPNYSSELNVNALLLGDSALYLCASSYQGRPQHFGDGTRLSIL.

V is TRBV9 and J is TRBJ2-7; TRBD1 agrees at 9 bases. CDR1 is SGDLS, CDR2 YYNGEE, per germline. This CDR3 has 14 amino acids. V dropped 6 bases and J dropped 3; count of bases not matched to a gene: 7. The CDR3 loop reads CASTETGGDYEQYF. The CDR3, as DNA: TGTGCCAGCACCGAGACAGGGGGTGACTACGAGCAGTACTTC. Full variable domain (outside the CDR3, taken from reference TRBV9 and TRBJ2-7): DSGVTQTPKHLITATGQRVTLRCSPRSGDLSVYWYQQSLDQGLQFLIQYYNGEERAKGNILERFSAQQFPDLHSELNLSSLELGDSALYFCASTETGGDYEQYFGPGTRLTVT.

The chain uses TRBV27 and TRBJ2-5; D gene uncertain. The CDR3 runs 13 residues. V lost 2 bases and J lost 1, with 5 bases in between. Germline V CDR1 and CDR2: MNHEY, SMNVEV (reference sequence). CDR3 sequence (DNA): TGTGCCAGCAGTTTACTGGGCCAAGAGACCCAGTACTTC. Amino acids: CASSLLGQETQYF.

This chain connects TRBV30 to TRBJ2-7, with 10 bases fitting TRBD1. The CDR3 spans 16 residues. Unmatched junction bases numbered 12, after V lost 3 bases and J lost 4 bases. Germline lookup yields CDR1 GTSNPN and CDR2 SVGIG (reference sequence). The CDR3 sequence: CAWSNRDRGFRYEQYF. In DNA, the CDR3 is TGTGCCTGGAGCAACCGGGACAGGGGATTTCGGTACGAGCAGTACTTC. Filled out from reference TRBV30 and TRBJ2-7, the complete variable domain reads SQTIHQWPATLVQPVGSPLSLECTVEGTSNPNLYWYRQAAGRGLQLLFYSVGIGQISSEVPQNLSASRPQDRQFILSSKKLLLSDSGFYLCAWSNRDRGFRYEQYFGPGTRLTVT.

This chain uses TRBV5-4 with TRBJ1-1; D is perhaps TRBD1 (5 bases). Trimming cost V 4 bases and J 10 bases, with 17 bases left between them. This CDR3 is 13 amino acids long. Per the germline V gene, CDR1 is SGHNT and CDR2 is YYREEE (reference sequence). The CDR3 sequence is CASSDWGTRRAFF. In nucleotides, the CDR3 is TGTGCCAGCAGCGACTGGGGGACTCGACGAGCTTTCTTT.

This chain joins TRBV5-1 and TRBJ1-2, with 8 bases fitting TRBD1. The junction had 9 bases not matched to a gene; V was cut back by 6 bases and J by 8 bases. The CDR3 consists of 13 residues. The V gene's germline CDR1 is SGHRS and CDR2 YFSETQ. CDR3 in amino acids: CASNPSGGGGYTF. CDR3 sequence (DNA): TGCGCCAGCAACCCCTCAGGGGGCGGCGGCTACACCTTC.

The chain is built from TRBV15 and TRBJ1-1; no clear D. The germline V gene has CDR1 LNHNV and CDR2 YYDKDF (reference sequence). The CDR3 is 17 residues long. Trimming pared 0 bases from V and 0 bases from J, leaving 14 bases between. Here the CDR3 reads CATSRDGTVFMNTEAFF. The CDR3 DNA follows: TGTGCCACCAGCAGAGATGGAACAGTGTTCATGAACACTGAAGCTTTCTTT.

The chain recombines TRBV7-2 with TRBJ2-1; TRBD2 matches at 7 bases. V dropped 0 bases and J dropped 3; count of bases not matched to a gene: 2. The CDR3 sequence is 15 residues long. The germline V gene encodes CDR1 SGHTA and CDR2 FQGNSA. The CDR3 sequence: CASSLASGFYNEQFF. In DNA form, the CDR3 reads TGTGCCAGCAGCTTAGCTAGCGGGTTCTACAATGAGCAGTTCTTC. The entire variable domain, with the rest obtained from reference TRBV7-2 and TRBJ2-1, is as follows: GAGVSQSPSNKVTEKGKDVELRCDPISGHTALYWYRQSLGQGLEFLIYFQGNSAPDKSGLPSDRFSAERTGGSVSTLTIQRTQQEDSAVYLCASSLASGFYNEQFFGPGTRLTVL.

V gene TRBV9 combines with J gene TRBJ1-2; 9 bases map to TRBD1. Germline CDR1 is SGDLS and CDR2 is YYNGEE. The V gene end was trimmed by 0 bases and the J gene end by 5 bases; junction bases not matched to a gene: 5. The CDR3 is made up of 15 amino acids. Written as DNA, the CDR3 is TGTGCCAGCAGCGTAGCGGACAGGGGAGAATATGGCTACACCTTC. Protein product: CASSVADRGEYGYTF.